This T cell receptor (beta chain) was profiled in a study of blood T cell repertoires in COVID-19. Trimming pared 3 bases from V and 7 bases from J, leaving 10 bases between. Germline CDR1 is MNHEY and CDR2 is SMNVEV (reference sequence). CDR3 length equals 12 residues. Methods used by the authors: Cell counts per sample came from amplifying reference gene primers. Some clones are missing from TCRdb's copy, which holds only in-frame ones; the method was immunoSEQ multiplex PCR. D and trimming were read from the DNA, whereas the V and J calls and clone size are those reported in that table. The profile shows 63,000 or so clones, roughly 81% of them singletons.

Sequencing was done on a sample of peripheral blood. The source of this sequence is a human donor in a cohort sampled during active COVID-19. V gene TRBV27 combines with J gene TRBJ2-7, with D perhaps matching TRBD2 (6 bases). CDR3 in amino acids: CASSFVGREQYF. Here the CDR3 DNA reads TGTGCCAGCAGTTTCGTAGGGAGGGAGCAGTACTTC.